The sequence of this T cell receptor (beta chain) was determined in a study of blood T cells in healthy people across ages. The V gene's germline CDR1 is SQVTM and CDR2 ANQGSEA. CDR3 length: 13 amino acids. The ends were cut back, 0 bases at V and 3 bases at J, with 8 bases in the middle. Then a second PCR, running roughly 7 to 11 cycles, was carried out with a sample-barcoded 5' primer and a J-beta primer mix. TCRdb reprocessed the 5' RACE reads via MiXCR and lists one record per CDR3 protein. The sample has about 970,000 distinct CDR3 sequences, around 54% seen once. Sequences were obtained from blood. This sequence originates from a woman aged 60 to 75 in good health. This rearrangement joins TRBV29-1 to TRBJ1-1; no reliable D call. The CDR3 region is CSVEDGRDTEAFF. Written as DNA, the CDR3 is TGCAGCGTTGAAGACGGGAGGGACACTGAAGCTTTCTTT. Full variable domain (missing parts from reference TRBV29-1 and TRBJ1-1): SAVISQKPSRDICQRGTSLTIQCQVDSQVTMMFWYRQQPGQSLTLIATANQGSEATYESGFVIDKFPISRPNLTFSTLTVSNMSPEDSSIYLCSVEDGRDTEAFFGQGTRLTVV.